Below are 25 T cell receptor beta chains sequenced from a single sample in a study of blood T cell repertoires in COVID-19. Clones were sequenced by immunoSEQ multiplex PCR, and TCRdb holds only the in-frame ones, with some missing. The sample has 25,000 to 30,000 clones, 90% seen once. The sequenced sample was peripheral blood. These receptor sequences come from a man in his 70s with active or convalescent COVID-19.

The chain links TRBV27 to TRBJ2-3, with D tentatively TRBD1 (5 bases). Trimming took off 5 bases at V and 4 bases at J, with 10 bases between the two ends. The CDR3 is 13 amino acids. The germline V gene encodes CDR1 MNHEY and CDR2 SMNVEV (reference sequence). The CDR3 nucleotides read TGTGCCAGCAGTGCGACCAGGGCAGATACGCAGTATTTT. Its translation: CASSATRADTQYF.

The chain has TRBV4-2 and TRBJ1-4; tentatively, D is TRBD1 (5 bases). Trimming stripped 0 bases from V and 8 bases from J, with 28 bases between. Germline V lookup: CDR1 LGHNA, CDR2 YNFKEQ. This CDR3 has 20 residues. As DNA, the CDR3 is TGTGCCAGCAGCCAAGATCGGATGGTTCGAGTTTGGGACTTAGGGGAAAAACTGTTTTTT. Amino acids: CASSQDRMVRVWDLGEKLFF.

This clone was observed a few times. V usage is TRBV6-1 and J usage is TRBJ1-5, with 9 positions matching TRBD1. J gave up 7 bases and V 4 bases, and 14 bases lay outside the gene matches. From germline, CDR1 is MNHNS and CDR2 SASEGT. This CDR3 region has 17 residues. This CDR3 is CASSGSNLGQGLQPQHF. The CDR3 DNA reads TGTGCCAGCAGTGGGTCAAATTTGGGACAGGGCCTGCAGCCCCAGCATTTT.

The J gene is TRBJ1-2, the V gene TRBV5-1, with unresolved D. CDR1 is SGHRS and CDR2 is YFSETQ in the germline V gene. This CDR3 has 13 amino acids. Trimming took 0 bases from V and 8 from J, leaving 11 bases between them. This CDR3 reads CASSLVPPGGYTF. CDR3 bases: TGCGCCAGCAGCTTGGTTCCTCCGGGAGGCTACACCTTC.

The rearrangement uses TRBV30 and TRBJ1-4; possible D gene TRBD1, 6 bases. Looked up from germline, CDR1 is GTSNPN and CDR2 is SVGIG (reference sequence). CDR3 length: 14 residues. The CDR3 nucleotides are TGTGCGTACGGAATGGGGGCCGTTAATGAAAAACTGTTTTTT. Amino acids: CAYGMGAVNEKLFF.

The chain employs TRBV6-5 and TRBJ1-6; D possibly corresponds to TRBD1 (6 bases). Germline CDR1 reads MNHEY; CDR2 reads SVGAGI. This CDR3 spans 14 amino acids. V lost 7 bases to trimming and J lost 4 bases, with 11 bases between them. CDR3 loop: CASIRDNYNSPLHF. CDR3 in DNA: TGTGCCAGCATTCGGGACAATTATAATTCACCCCTCCACTTT.

The genes are TRBV3-1 (or the pseudogene TRBV3-2) and TRBJ2-3; 13 bases agree with TRBD2. The germline V gene encodes CDR1 LGHDT and CDR2 YNNKEL (reference sequence). This CDR3 is built from 16 residues. The V segment lost 3 bases and the J segment 6 bases; nucleotides outside the gene matches: 6. The CDR3 loop reads CASSHGLAGAVDTQYF. CDR3 nucleotide sequence: TGTGCCAGCAGCCATGGACTAGCGGGGGCTGTGGATACGCAGTATTTT.

The chain joins TRBV7-9 to TRBJ2-1; TRBD2 matches 7 bases. In germline, CDR1 is SEHNR, CDR2 FQNEAQ (reference sequence). CDR3 length: 17 amino acids. The V segment lost 5 bases and the J segment 0 bases; nucleotides outside the gene matches: 10. The CDR3 region is CASSPDRDYSSYNEQFF. The CDR3 bases are TGTGCCAGCAGCCCGGACCGGGACTACTCCTCCTACAATGAGCAGTTCTTC.

This chain uses TRBV4-3 with TRBJ1-6; D might be TRBD1 (5 bases). Germline CDR1 reads LGHNA; CDR2 reads YSLEER. V lost 4 bases, J lost 3 bases, and 7 bases lay in between. The CDR3 sequence is 14 residues long. The chain's CDR3 is CASSLTVYNSPLHF. The DNA for the CDR3 is TGCGCCAGCAGCCTGACAGTCTATAATTCACCCCTCCACTTT.

V gene TRBV20-1 combines with J gene TRBJ2-3; perhaps D is TRBD1 or TRBD2 (5 bases each). Germline CDR1 and CDR2: DFQATT and SNEGSKA (reference sequence). V lost 3 bases, J lost 4 bases, and 20 bases lay in between. This CDR3 spans 16 amino acids. The CDR3 DNA follows: TGCAGTGCTAGTGGGGCTAGCAGGAGTCGGGCAGATACGCAGTATTTT. It codes for CSASGASRSRADTQYF.

The chain combines TRBV7-9 with TRBJ2-3; D is uncertain. The germline V gene encodes CDR1 SEHNR and CDR2 FQNEAQ (reference sequence). The length of the CDR3 is 13 residues. V gave up 3 bases and J gave up 2 bases, with 6 bases separating them. The DNA of the CDR3 is TGTGCCAGCAGCTTCAGTATCACAGATACGCAGTATTTT. Its translation: CASSFSITDTQYF.

CDR3 sequence reads: CASSLPGQGRGYTF. DNA for the CDR3: TGTGCCAGCAGCTTACCCGGACAGGGTCGTGGCTACACCTTC. The chain uses TRBV7-2 and TRBJ1-2, with 8 bases lining up with TRBD1. The CDR3 covers 14 residues. CDR1 SGHTA and CDR2 FQGNSA come from the germline V gene. The trim removed 2 bases at V and 7 bases at J, leaving 6 bases unmatched.

This sequence joins TRBV6-5 and TRBJ2-3; D might be TRBD2 (6 bases). In germline, CDR1 is MNHEY, CDR2 SVGAGI. The CDR3 covers 14 residues. V was trimmed by 11 bases and J by 2 bases, leaving 17 bases between them. The CDR3 DNA follows: TGTGCCGCAGGCAAGTTAGCGGTCACAGATACGCAGTATTTT. It encodes CAAGKLAVTDTQYF.

This clone was recorded once. The rearrangement uses TRBV4-2 and TRBJ2-4; TRBD2 matches at 9 bases. Per germline, CDR1 LGHNA and CDR2 YNFKEQ. The CDR3 has 17 residues. Trimming at V came to 0 bases and at J to 15 bases, leaving 18 bases not matched to a gene. The chain's CDR3 is CASSQDGLVAGASMAYF. CDR3 nucleotide sequence: TGTGCCAGCAGCCAAGACGGATTGGTAGCGGGGGCCTCTATGGCGTACTTC.

The chain employs TRBV7-9 and TRBJ1-2; D is perhaps TRBD1 (5 bases). The CDR3 covers 13 residues. Germline CDR1 is SEHNR and CDR2 is FQNEAQ (reference sequence). V was shortened by 3 bases and J by 3 bases, with 8 bases between the two germline ends. In DNA form, the CDR3 reads TGTGCCAGCAGCTTTGGGGCCGACTATGGCTACACCTTC. This translates into CASSFGADYGYTF.

V usage is TRBV6-4 and J usage is TRBJ1-2; weak D call: TRBD1 (5 bases). CDR1 MRHNA and CDR2 SNTAGT come from the germline V gene. V was clipped by 8 bases and J by 0 bases, with 19 bases between them. This CDR3 is built from 16 residues. Here the CDR3 reads CASPDRGYRANYGYTF. In DNA form, the CDR3 reads TGTGCCAGCCCCGACCGGGGGTACAGAGCTAACTATGGCTACACCTTC.

The rearrangement links TRBV5-1 to TRBJ2-3; D is undetermined. V was cut by 3 bases and J by 0 bases, with 8 bases left in between. Germline-derived CDR1 and CDR2 are SGHRS and YFSETQ. The CDR3 extends over 14 amino acids. In DNA, the CDR3 is TGCGCCAGCAGCTCGGTCCCTAGCACAGATACGCAGTATTTT. Protein: CASSSVPSTDTQYF.

This chain connects TRBV27 to TRBJ2-7, with TRBD1 matching over 9 bases. The CDR3 length is 16 residues. CDR1 is MNHEY, CDR2 SMNVEV, per germline (reference sequence). Trimming took 6 bases from V and 3 from J; bases not matched to a gene: 12. The CDR3: CASSLNPQGAGYEQYF. CDR3 nucleotides: TGTGCCAGCAGCCTTAATCCACAGGGGGCAGGCTACGAGCAGTACTTC.

The chain is built from TRBV5-8 and TRBJ2-7; D call uncertain. The CDR3 sequence is 12 residues long. The ends were cut back, 4 bases at V and 4 bases at J, with 9 bases in the middle. Germline V gene sequence: CDR1 SGHTS, CDR2 YDEGEE. CDR3 residues: CASSVTRYEQYV. DNA of the CDR3: TGTGCCAGCAGCGTGACTCGATACGAGCAGTACGTC.

The rearrangement links TRBV28 to TRBJ1-2; D possibly corresponds to TRBD1 (6 bases). The CDR3 loop spans 13 amino acids. CDR1 is MDHEN and CDR2 is SYDVKM in the germline V gene. V was pared by 3 bases and J by 4 bases, with 9 bases between. Written as DNA, the CDR3 is TGTGCCAGCAGTTTCGGACAGAGCTATGGCTACACCTTC. Translated, it gives CASSFGQSYGYTF.

The chain couples TRBV7-3 to TRBJ2-2, with 8 bases aligning to TRBD2. Germline-derived CDR1 and CDR2 are SGHTA and FQGTGA. V trimming: 6 bases; J trimming: 10 bases; junction bases outside the gene matches: 16. The CDR3 loop spans 16 amino acids. This CDR3 is CASRNGGVAFPEELFF. The CDR3 DNA reads as TGTGCCAGCAGAAACGGGGGGGTAGCATTCCCCGAGGAGCTGTTTTTT.

The CDR3 DNA follows: TGTGCCAGCACCTTTGTAGGGGCTTTGACTGAAGCTTTCTTT. This encodes CASTFVGALTEAFF. The genes are TRBV7-9 and TRBJ1-1; D might be TRBD1 (5 bases). V dropped 7 bases and J dropped 5 bases, with 17 bases sitting between them. Germline loops: CDR1 SEHNR, CDR2 FQNEAQ (reference sequence). The CDR3 extends over 14 amino acids.

In regard to this clone: The junction does not match germline at one end; this may be a read error. The chain carries TRBV7-7 and TRBJ2-5; 12 positions agree with TRBD2. There are 16 residues in the CDR3. The germline CDR1 and CDR2 sequences are SSHAT and FNYEAQ (reference sequence). The CDR3: CASSLQGLAGQETQYF. In DNA, the CDR3 is TGTGCTAGCAGCTTACAAGGACTAGCGGGGCAAGAGACCCAGTACTTC.

This clone was counted a single time. The chain has TRBV14 and TRBJ2-3; D gene uncertain. CDR3 length: 12 residues. V was trimmed by 1 base and J by 6 bases, leaving 5 bases between them. CDR1 SGHDN and CDR2 FVKESK come from the germline V gene. CDR3 loop: CASSQVADTQYF. The CDR3 bases are TGTGCCAGCAGCCAAGTAGCCGATACGCAGTATTTT.

The gene calls are TRBV2 and TRBJ2-5; 8 nucleotides agree with TRBD2. This CDR3 is 14 amino acids long. The trim removed 6 bases at V and 2 bases at J, leaving 5 bases unmatched. CDR1 is SNHLY, CDR2 FYNNEI, per germline. CDR3 sequence: CASSSGGEQETQYF. In nucleotides, the CDR3 is TGTGCCAGCAGCTCGGGGGGGGAACAAGAGACCCAGTACTTC. Drawing the rest from reference TRBV2 and TRBJ2-5, the complete variable domain is EPEVTQTPSHQVTQMGQEVILRCVPISNHLYFYWYRQILGQKVEFLVSFYNNEISEKSEIFDDQFSVERPDGSNFTLKIRSTKLEDSAMYFCASSSGGEQETQYFGPGTRLLVL.